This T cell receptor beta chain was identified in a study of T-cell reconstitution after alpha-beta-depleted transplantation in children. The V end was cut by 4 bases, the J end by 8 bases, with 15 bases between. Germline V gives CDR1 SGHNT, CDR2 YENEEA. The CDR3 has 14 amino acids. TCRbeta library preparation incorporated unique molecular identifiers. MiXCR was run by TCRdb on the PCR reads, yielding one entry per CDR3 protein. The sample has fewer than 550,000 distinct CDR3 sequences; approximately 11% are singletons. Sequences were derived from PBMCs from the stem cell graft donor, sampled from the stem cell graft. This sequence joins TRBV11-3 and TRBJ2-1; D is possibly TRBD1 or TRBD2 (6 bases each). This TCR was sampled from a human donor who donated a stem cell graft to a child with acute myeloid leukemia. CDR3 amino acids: CASSSPAGGYEQFF. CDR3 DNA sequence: TGTGCCAGCAGCTCCCCGGCCGGGGGCTATGAGCAGTTCTTC.